The present T cell receptor beta chain was sequenced within a study of OX40 agonist ivuxolimab in advanced cancers. Background on the study: Hepatocellular carcinoma, melanoma, renal cell or head and neck cancer occurred in dose-escalation patients. Regarding the study as a whole: Expanded clones were, on average, more numerous among CD8+ T cells than CD4+. People who partly responded at 0.1-3.0 mg/kg had some of the least clonal expansion seen. Clones of CD4+ and CD8+ blood T cells grew by week 6 at doses of 0.1 to 3.0 mg/kg.

For this clone: The antigen remains undetermined.

The CDR3 consists of 14 residues. Between the trimmed V and J ends, which lost 6 bases and 1 base, there was a span of 13 bases. The germline V gene encodes CDR1 MNHNY and CDR2 SVGAGI (reference sequence). Data came from immunoSEQ multiplex PCR; TCRdb stores just in-frame clones and leaves some out. This repertoire shows over 100,000 clones, about 93% found once; its top ten account for approximately 0.99%. This receptor was obtained from an adult with an advanced solid tumor such as melanoma, head and neck, liver or kidney cancer. The chain combines TRBV6-6 with TRBJ2-7, with a possible D match to TRBD1 (5 bases). Sequenced material: CD4+ or CD8+ T cells sorted from blood, taken in a trial of the OX40 agonist ivuxolimab. CDR3 sequence: CASRLSDRSYEQYF. The CDR3 region has the DNA TGTGCCAGCAGGTTGAGCGACAGATCCTACGAGCAGTACTTC.